One and the same sample provided the 14 T cell receptor beta chains below, sequenced in a study of blood T cell repertoires in COVID-19. Assay: immunoSEQ multiplex PCR; the TCRdb copy retains only in-frame clones and omits some. The sample lists 140,000 to 150,000 clones; 75% to 90% were seen once. Sequenced: peripheral blood. These receptors all come from a human donor in a cohort sampled during active COVID-19.

The rearrangement joins TRBV11-2 to TRBJ2-3; TRBD2 matches 15 bases. Germline CDR1 SGHAT, CDR2 FQNNGV. There are 17 residues in the CDR3. Trimming removed 5 bases from V and 2 bases from J; junction bases left unmatched: 5. In DNA form, the CDR3 reads TGTGCCAGCAGCCAGGGGACTAGCGGGGGGACCACAGATACGCAGTATTTT. Translated: CASSQGTSGGTTDTQYF.

V and J are TRBV6-1 and TRBJ1-3; no clear D gene. Trimming pared 3 bases from V and 4 bases from J, leaving 7 bases between. Germline CDR1 reads MNHNS; CDR2 reads SASEGT. The CDR3 runs 13 residues. The CDR3 protein is CASSEVGGNTIYF. CDR3 DNA sequence: TGTGCCAGCAGTGAGGTCGGGGGAAACACCATATATTTT.

This clone showed up just a few times. The chain carries TRBV6-5 and TRBJ2-5; 13 bases are shared with TRBD2. V was pared by 5 bases and J by 5 bases, with 2 bases of the junction left unmatched. From germline, CDR1 is MNHEY and CDR2 SVGAGI. This CDR3 is built from 14 residues. CDR3 region: CASSRTSGSETQYF. The CDR3 DNA reads TGTGCCAGCAGTCGGACTAGCGGGAGTGAGACCCAGTACTTC.

The chain links TRBV4-1 to TRBJ2-1, with no clear D. Germline CDR1 is MGHRA and CDR2 is YSYEKL. Trimming cost V 1 base and J 8 bases, with 12 bases left between them. The CDR3 covers 14 residues. DNA for the CDR3: TGCGCCAGCAGCCAAGTCTTAACAGTGTATGAGCAGTTCTTC. Protein product: CASSQVLTVYEQFF.

This clone showed up just a few times. The chain has TRBV7-8 and TRBJ1-1, with a possible D match to TRBD1 (6 bases). Germline loops: CDR1 SGHVS, CDR2 FQNEAQ. The CDR3 totals 12 residues. The V and J ends lost 3 bases and 7 bases respectively, with 9 bases between them. The CDR3 bases are TGTGCCAGCAGCTTCCCCAGGGGTGAAGCTTTCTTT. This codes for CASSFPRGEAFF.

The rearrangement links TRBV6-2 or TRBV6-3 to TRBJ1-1; a weak D match, TRBD1 (6 bases). The germline gives CDR1 MNHEY, CDR2 SVGEGT. The CDR3 is 12 residues long. The V end lost 5 bases, the J end lost 4 bases, and 8 bases lay between the germline ends. The CDR3, as DNA: TGTGCCAGCAGTAGAGGGGGCACTGAAGCTTTCTTT. This translates into CASSRGGTEAFF.

This rearrangement joins TRBV4-1 to TRBJ2-3, with a possible D match to TRBD1 (6 bases). The V gene lost 3 bases and the J gene lost 3 bases, with 13 bases spanning the gap. Germline CDR1 is MGHRA and CDR2 is YSYEKL. CDR3 size: 15 residues. CDR3 sequence: CASSQGHVETDTQYF. The CDR3 DNA follows: TGCGCCAGCAGCCAGGGACACGTAGAGACAGATACGCAGTATTTT.

The rearrangement joins TRBV27 to TRBJ1-5, with no clear D. CDR1 is MNHEY and CDR2 is SMNVEV in the germline V gene (reference sequence). The CDR3 is 11 residues long. Trimming removed 6 bases from V and 7 bases from J, with 7 bases in between. CDR3: CASSPRQPQHF. CDR3 sequence (DNA): TGTGCCAGCAGCCCGAGACAGCCCCAGCATTTT.

This chain connects TRBV7-8 to TRBJ1-1; D is possibly TRBD1 (6 bases). The CDR3 length is 14 residues. From germline, CDR1 is SGHVS and CDR2 FQNEAQ. The V end was cut by 4 bases, the J end by 0 bases, with 9 bases between. The CDR3 DNA reads TGTGCCAGCAGCTCTACAGGGCTGAACACTGAAGCTTTCTTT. It translates to CASSSTGLNTEAFF. Full variable domain (missing parts from reference TRBV7-8 and TRBJ1-1): GAGVSQSPRYKVAKRGQDVALRCDPISGHVSLFWYQQALGQGPEFLTYFQNEAQLDKSGLPSDRFFAERPEGSVSTLKIQRTQQEDSAVYLCASSSTGLNTEAFFGQGTRLTVV.

This chain joins TRBV4-2 and TRBJ2-3; D not certain. CDR3 length: 13 amino acids. Germline V gene sequence: CDR1 LGHNA, CDR2 YNFKEQ. V was shortened by 0 bases and J by 2 bases, with 3 bases between the two germline ends. The CDR3 reads CASSQDFTDTQYF. The DNA for the CDR3 is TGTGCCAGCAGCCAAGACTTCACAGATACGCAGTATTTT.

V and J are TRBV24-1 and TRBJ2-1; D is possibly TRBD2 (5 bases). The CDR3 consists of 16 residues. The germline gives CDR1 KGHDR, CDR2 SFDVKD. V lost 1 base, J lost 7 bases, and 16 bases lay in between. The chain's CDR3 is CATSDFSVGRGNEQFF. The CDR3 coding sequence is TGTGCCACCAGTGATTTTAGCGTCGGCAGAGGTAATGAGCAGTTCTTC.

This chain joins TRBV5-6 and TRBJ2-7, with 9 bases lining up with TRBD1. Germline-derived CDR1 and CDR2 are SGHDT and YYEEEE. The CDR3 contains 15 residues. Trimming cost V 4 bases and J 9 bases; bases outside gene matches: 14. Here the CDR3 reads CASSRFPGQGTGQYV. CDR3 coding DNA: TGTGCCAGCAGCAGATTTCCGGGACAGGGTACGGGGCAGTACGTC.

The chain is built from TRBV15 and TRBJ2-7; 8 bases line up with TRBD2. J was trimmed by 3 bases and V by 1 base; bases with no gene match: 5. The CDR3 loop spans 15 amino acids. Germline CDR1 and CDR2: LNHNV and YYDKDF (reference sequence). The DNA for the CDR3 is TGTGCCACCAGCAGAGTTCGTAGCGGGGACTACGAGCAGTACTTC. Translated, it gives CATSRVRSGDYEQYF.

This chain links TRBV5-1 with TRBJ2-1; 13 bases align to TRBD2. This CDR3 comprises 15 residues. CDR1 and CDR2 from the germline V gene are SGHRS and YFSETQ. V was clipped by 7 bases and J by 7 bases; unmatched bases: 8. The CDR3 sequence is CASRGTSGTVNEQFF. CDR3 DNA: TGCGCCAGCCGTGGGACTAGCGGGACTGTGAATGAGCAGTTCTTC.